The 24 T cell receptor beta chains in this list originate from one sample, sequenced in a study of shared clonotypes between healthy human individuals. In the naive CD8 group, cells lacked CD45RO and were positively selected for CCR7, so terminally differentiated effector memory CD45RA+ cells were left out. Produced via immunoSEQ multiplex PCR; TCRdb's table is partial and in-frame only. The table includes some 2.1 million clones, just over 90% detected once. The sequencing sample was made of naive CD8+ T cells from PBMCs. The origin of the receptors is a man younger than 30 in good health. Some clones in this sample may be carry-over from other donors' samples.

This clone was found a few times. This sequence joins TRBV19 and TRBJ1-1, with D hard to call. There are 14 residues in the CDR3. Germline V lookup: CDR1 LNHDA, CDR2 SQIVND (reference sequence). V shed 5 bases and J shed 0 bases, with 10 bases lying between them. The CDR3 protein is CASSARRLNTEAFF. The CDR3 coding sequence is TGTGCCAGTAGTGCCCGACGGTTGAACACTGAAGCTTTCTTT. Drawing the rest from reference TRBV19 and TRBJ1-1, the complete variable domain is DGGITQSPKYLFRKEGQNVTLSCEQNLNHDAMYWYRQDPGQGLRLIYYSQIVNDFQKGDIAEGYSVSREKKESFPLTVTSAQKNPTAFYLCASSARRLNTEAFFGQGTRLTVV.

The chain has TRBV5-1 and TRBJ2-1; 8 bases agree with TRBD2. CDR1 and CDR2 from the germline V gene are SGHRS and YFSETQ. The V gene end was trimmed by 0 bases and the J gene end by 4 bases; junction bases not matched to a gene: 6. The length of the CDR3 is 16 residues. CDR3 loop: CASSLGAIAGYNEQFF. In DNA form, the CDR3 reads TGCGCCAGCAGCTTGGGCGCGATAGCGGGATACAATGAGCAGTTCTTC.

This rearrangement joins TRBV7-3 to TRBJ2-2; D unclear. The length of the CDR3 is 15 residues. Germline CDR1 reads SGHTA; CDR2 reads FQGTGA. Trimming cost V 4 bases and J 1 base, with 10 bases left between them. The CDR3 is CASSSSDGNTGELFF. Written as DNA, the CDR3 is TGTGCCAGCAGCTCGTCGGACGGGAACACCGGGGAGCTGTTTTTT.

This clone was observed a handful of times. The V gene is TRBV29-1, the J gene TRBJ1-1; possible D gene TRBD1, 5 bases. V dropped 3 bases and J dropped 8 bases, with 13 bases sitting between them. CDR1 is SQVTM and CDR2 is ANQGSEA in the germline V gene. CDR3 length equals 12 residues. CDR3 nucleotides: TGCAGCGTTGATGGGGGGACCGAGGAAGCTTTCTTT. Translation: CSVDGGTEEAFF.

This CDR3 is CASSLTGQGTSEQYF. CDR3 bases: TGTGCCAGCAGCTTGACGGGACAGGGGACGAGCGAGCAGTACTTC. This chain uses TRBV7-9 with TRBJ2-7, with TRBD1 matching 10 bases. V lost 3 bases and J lost 6; bases outside the gene matches: 8. From germline, CDR1 is SEHNR and CDR2 FQNEAQ (reference sequence). The CDR3 is 15 residues long.

The CDR3 DNA is TGTGCCAGCGTCCTTGAAAATCCTATGGACCAGATTAACTATGGCTACACCTTC. As protein: CASVLENPMDQINYGYTF. The chain joins TRBV27 to TRBJ1-2, with no clear D. The CDR3 runs to 18 residues. The V and J ends lost 8 bases and 1 base respectively, with 26 bases between them. The germline gives CDR1 MNHEY, CDR2 SMNVEV (reference sequence).

The chain joins TRBV28 to TRBJ1-5; 10 nucleotides line up with TRBD1. The germline V gene encodes CDR1 MDHEN and CDR2 SYDVKM. The CDR3 contains 15 residues. V trimming: 5 bases; J trimming: 5 bases; junction bases outside the gene matches: 6. In nucleotides, the CDR3 is TGTGCCAGCAGTCCCGGGGGACAGGGGCATCAGCCCCAGCATTTT. It codes for CASSPGGQGHQPQHF.

The V gene is TRBV7-9, the J gene TRBJ1-2; D remains unclear. The V end lost 11 bases, the J end lost 8 bases, and 24 bases lay between the germline ends. The CDR3 contains 14 residues. The germline V gene has CDR1 SEHNR and CDR2 FQNEAQ (reference sequence). Here the CDR3 reads CAGRPGVESGGYTF. Written as DNA, the CDR3 is TGTGCCGGAAGACCCGGGGTAGAATCGGGAGGCTACACCTTC.

The rearrangement uses TRBV28 and TRBJ2-2; TRBD2 is a possible D gene (5 bases). The CDR3 contains 14 residues. Germline loops: CDR1 MDHEN, CDR2 SYDVKM. The V and J ends lost 3 bases and 7 bases respectively, with 12 bases between them. The CDR3 nucleotides read TGTGCCAGCAGTTTCTTGGAGGCGGACGGGGAGCTGTTTTTT. Its translation is CASSFLEADGELFF.

Only one count was recorded for this clone. The chain employs TRBV27 and TRBJ2-1; 8 bases agree with TRBD1. The germline V gene encodes CDR1 MNHEY and CDR2 SMNVEV (reference sequence). The ends lost 2 bases at V and 13 bases at J; junction bases unmatched: 7. The CDR3 loop spans 13 amino acids. The CDR3 sequence is CASSLGTGTHQFF. For the CDR3, the DNA is TGTGCCAGCAGTTTAGGGACAGGTACTCATCAGTTCTTC.

V gene TRBV7-2 combines with J gene TRBJ2-7; TRBD2 might be the D (6 bases). Trimming removed 2 bases from V and 4 bases from J, with 9 bases in between. Germline CDR1 reads SGHTA; CDR2 reads FQGNSA. There are 13 residues in the CDR3. The CDR3 coding sequence is TGTGCCAGCAGCTTAAGGCGGGATTACGAGCAGTACTTC. As protein: CASSLRRDYEQYF.

The chain combines TRBV7-8 with TRBJ2-3, with D perhaps matching TRBD1 or TRBD2 (6 bases each). Trimming pared 4 bases from V and 1 base from J, leaving 12 bases between. This CDR3 is built from 15 residues. Germline values: CDR1 SGHVS, CDR2 FQNEAQ. CDR3 region: CASSSARGGTDTQYF. In nucleotides, the CDR3 is TGTGCCAGCAGCTCCGCGAGGGGGGGCACAGATACGCAGTATTTT.

The gene calls are TRBV27 and TRBJ1-5, with D possibly matching TRBD1 (5 bases). CDR3 length equals 14 residues. Germline CDR1 reads MNHEY; CDR2 reads SMNVEV (reference sequence). V lost 3 bases and J lost 0, with 6 bases in between. The CDR3 here is CASSFDSSNQPQHF. CDR3 DNA: TGTGCCAGCAGTTTCGACAGTAGCAATCAGCCCCAGCATTTT.

The chain links TRBV28 to TRBJ2-1; 12 bases map to TRBD2. The V and J ends lost 4 bases and 2 bases, in that order; junction bases with no gene match: 18. CDR3 length: 21 residues. Germline CDR1 reads MDHEN; CDR2 reads SYDVKM. In nucleotides, the CDR3 is TGTGCCAGCAGTTACCCAGGACTAGCGGGAAGCCACCAGTCAGCCTACAATGAGCAGTTCTTC. Translating gives CASSYPGLAGSHQSAYNEQFF. Filled out from reference TRBV28 and TRBJ2-1, the complete variable domain reads DVKVTQSSRYLVKRTGEKVFLECVQDMDHENMFWYRQDPGLGLRLIYFSYDVKMKEKGDIPEGYSVSREKKERFSLILESASTNQTSMYLCASSYPGLAGSHQSAYNEQFFGPGTRLTVL.

The chain combines TRBV5-1 with TRBJ2-7; D is perhaps TRBD1 (6 bases). Germline V gene data show CDR1 as SGHRS and CDR2 as YFSETQ. The V and J ends lost 6 bases and 4 bases respectively, with 17 bases between them. This CDR3 is built from 14 residues. The CDR3 DNA is TGCGCCAGCAACGAGGGGCAGGGGATTTACGAGCAGTACTTC. Amino acid sequence: CASNEGQGIYEQYF.

V and J are TRBV4-1 and TRBJ1-5; D is uncertain. The V end lost 7 bases, the J end lost 1 base, and 23 bases lay between the germline ends. Germline V lookup: CDR1 MGHRA, CDR2 YSYEKL. This CDR3 has 18 amino acids. CDR3 nucleotides: TGCGCCAGCACCGAATTCGGCCCCAAGAGAAGGAGCAATCAGCCCCAGCATTTT. Its protein product is CASTEFGPKRRSNQPQHF.

The gene calls are TRBV6-5 and TRBJ1-1; 7 bases agree with TRBD1. V dropped 8 bases and J dropped 1; count of bases not matched to a gene: 10. CDR1 MNHEY and CDR2 SVGAGI come from the germline V gene. The CDR3 is 15 amino acids. CDR3 nucleotides: TGTGCCAGCTTAGGACAGGTGGGTAGGAACACTGAAGCTTTCTTT. This sequence encodes CASLGQVGRNTEAFF.

The V and J genes are TRBV7-8 and TRBJ2-2; no clear D. In germline, CDR1 is SGHVS, CDR2 FQNEAQ. V lost 6 bases and J 0 bases, leaving 14 bases between the germline ends. This CDR3 comprises 16 residues. The CDR3, as DNA: TGTGCCAGCAGTCGACCGCACGGGTCGAACACCGGGGAGCTGTTTTTT. Residues: CASSRPHGSNTGELFF.

The chain uses TRBV9 and TRBJ2-5, with 9 bases identical to TRBD2. CDR3 length: 17 residues. The V gene end was trimmed by 4 bases and the J gene end by 4 bases; junction bases not matched to a gene: 14. Germline CDR1 SGDLS, CDR2 YYNGEE. The CDR3 DNA follows: TGTGCCAGCAGCCCCCGTCGGGGGCGGGAGGGCGCAGAGACCCAGTACTTC. Its protein is CASSPRRGREGAETQYF.

DNA of the CDR3: TGTGCCAGCAGCCCCCGGGACAGTCGGTGGGCTGAAGCTTTCTTT. Its translation is CASSPRDSRWAEAFF. The V call is TRBV9, the J call TRBJ1-1, with 7 bases aligning to TRBD1. J was trimmed by 6 bases and V by 4 bases; bases with no gene match: 12. In germline, CDR1 is SGDLS, CDR2 YYNGEE. The CDR3 sequence is 15 residues long.

This chain connects TRBV6-1 to TRBJ2-3; D is undetermined. V was cut by 5 bases and J by 1 base, with 13 bases left in between. The CDR3 has 15 residues. CDR1 MNHNS and CDR2 SASEGT come from the germline V gene. The CDR3 sequence is CASSPPPSGTDTQYF. The CDR3 coding sequence is TGTGCCAGCAGTCCGCCCCCCAGCGGCACAGATACGCAGTATTTT.

The V gene is TRBV2, the J gene TRBJ2-4; D perhaps matches TRBD2 (5 bases). V was clipped by 8 bases and J by 10 bases, with 9 bases between them. This CDR3 has 10 residues. Per germline, CDR1 SNHLY and CDR2 FYNNEI. CDR3 loop: CASGAGIQYF. For the CDR3, the DNA is TGTGCCAGCGGCGCGGGTATTCAGTACTTC.

The genes are TRBV27 and TRBJ2-7, with 7 bases lining up with TRBD1. The CDR3 runs 14 residues. J gave up 0 bases and V 7 bases, and 6 bases lay outside the gene matches. Germline V lookup: CDR1 MNHEY, CDR2 SMNVEV (reference sequence). This CDR3 reads CASTPTGASYEQYF. The DNA of the CDR3 is TGTGCCAGCACCCCAACAGGGGCCTCCTACGAGCAGTACTTC.

The chain uses TRBV27 and TRBJ2-7; D is perhaps TRBD2 (7 bases). Per the germline V gene, CDR1 is MNHEY and CDR2 is SMNVEV (reference sequence). Trimming cost V 5 bases and J 7 bases, with 21 bases left between them. This CDR3 spans 15 amino acids. CDR3 nucleotides: TGTGCCAGCAGTATAGTAAGCGGGACATCAGGTGAGCAGTACTTC. Translation gives CASSIVSGTSGEQYF.